Below, 25 T cell receptor beta chains from the same sample are listed, as sequenced in a study of blood T cell repertoires in COVID-19. Method: immunoSEQ multiplex PCR; TCRdb's copy keeps in-frame clones and lacks some. The sample has around 190,000 clones; 70% to 85% are singletons. The sample taken for sequencing was PBMCs or T cells enriched from blood (not recorded which). The receptors were gathered from a woman in her 30s who had recovered from COVID-19.

The chain couples TRBV6-1 to TRBJ1-6; D gene uncertain. CDR1 and CDR2 from the germline V gene are MNHNS and SASEGT. The CDR3 covers 15 residues. V dropped 1 base and J dropped 2 bases, with 6 bases sitting between them. CDR3 sequence (DNA): TGTGCCAGCAGTGAAGGGGAGGCCTATAATTCACCCCTCCACTTT. It yields the protein CASSEGEAYNSPLHF.

The J gene is TRBJ2-5, the V gene TRBV9, with D possibly being TRBD1 (6 bases). CDR3 length equals 15 residues. Germline V lookup: CDR1 SGDLS, CDR2 YYNGEE. Trimming removed 0 bases at V and 5 bases at J, with 14 bases between. The CDR3 region is CASSVVPGGRETQYF. The CDR3 nucleotides read TGTGCCAGCAGCGTAGTGCCTGGGGGCCGGGAGACCCAGTACTTC.

The sample holds one count of this clone. The chain carries TRBV6-2 or TRBV6-3 and TRBJ1-1; 10 bases agree with TRBD1. The CDR3 runs 14 residues. With V trimmed by 4 bases and J by 4 bases, 3 bases remained unmatched. The germline V gene encodes CDR1 MNHEY and CDR2 SVGEGT. CDR3 sequence: CASSSWTGGTEAFF. Written as DNA, the CDR3 is TGTGCCAGCAGTTCCTGGACAGGGGGCACTGAAGCTTTCTTT.

J is TRBJ2-2 and V is TRBV11-2; D not certain. With 3 bases removed from V and 0 bases from J, the gap between germline ends came to 5 bases. This CDR3 has 14 residues. Germline V CDR1 and CDR2: SGHAT, FQNNGV. CDR3 protein: CASSFRSNTGELFF. The CDR3 nucleotides read TGTGCCAGCAGCTTTAGATCGAACACCGGGGAGCTGTTTTTT. Complete variable domain (other parts from reference TRBV11-2 and TRBJ2-2): EAGVAQSPRYKIIEKRQSVAFWCNPISGHATLYWYQQILGQGPKLLIQFQNNGVVDDSQLPKDRFSAERLKGVDSTLKIQPAKLEDSAVYLCASSFRSNTGELFFGEGSRLTVL.

V and J are TRBV2 and TRBJ2-2; tentatively, D is TRBD1 (6 bases). This CDR3 spans 16 amino acids. Germline CDR1 and CDR2: SNHLY and FYNNEI. Trimming left V 1 base short and J 2 bases short, with 11 bases between. Written as DNA, the CDR3 is TGTGCCAGCAGTGAAGTCAGGGGAATCAACACCGGGGAGCTGTTTTTT. It yields the protein CASSEVRGINTGELFF.

This chain links TRBV2 with TRBJ1-4; 8 bases line up with TRBD1. The CDR3 length is 14 residues. J was trimmed by 4 bases and V by 6 bases; bases with no gene match: 4. Germline V gene data show CDR1 as SNHLY and CDR2 as FYNNEI. For the CDR3, the DNA is TGTGCCAGCAGGCGGGGACAGGATAATGAAAAACTGTTTTTT. This sequence encodes CASRRGQDNEKLFF.

The chain recombines TRBV30 with TRBJ2-3, with 12 bases matching TRBD1. Germline V gene data show CDR1 as GTSNPN and CDR2 as SVGIG (reference sequence). After removal of 5 bases from V and 5 bases from J, the junction contained 8 bases not matched to a gene. The CDR3 spans 15 residues. The CDR3 sequence: CAWAPGTGGRDTQYF. The CDR3 DNA is TGTGCCTGGGCACCTGGGACAGGGGGCAGAGATACGCAGTATTTT.

This chain connects TRBV10-3 to TRBJ1-1, with D maybe TRBD1 (5 bases). V shed 6 bases and J shed 4 bases, with 9 bases lying between them. This CDR3 spans 12 amino acids. The germline V gene has CDR1 ENHRY and CDR2 SYGVKD. The CDR3 sequence: CAISQGGTEAFF. In nucleotides, the CDR3 is TGTGCCATCAGCCAGGGCGGCACTGAAGCTTTCTTT.

The gene calls are TRBV5-5 and TRBJ1-1; 9 bases align to TRBD1. This CDR3 is 17 amino acids long. The germline V gene has CDR1 SGHKS and CDR2 YYEKEE (reference sequence). Trimming cost V 0 bases and J 1 base; bases outside gene matches: 7. CDR3 residues: CASSLDWDRVGNTEAFF. CDR3 DNA: TGTGCCAGCAGCTTGGATTGGGACAGGGTCGGGAACACTGAAGCTTTCTTT.

This clone has ten or more counts. J is TRBJ2-1 and V is TRBV5-4; 9 bases map to TRBD2. Germline CDR1 and CDR2: SGHNT and YYREEE (reference sequence). The CDR3 sequence is 17 residues long. V lost 4 bases, J lost 3 bases, and 11 bases stayed unmatched. The CDR3, as DNA: TGTGCCAGCAGCCGGAGTAGCGGGAGTGTCTACTACAATGAGCAGTTCTTC. As protein: CASSRSSGSVYYNEQFF.

The CDR3 bases are TGTGCCAGCAGTCCCTCGGGACAGGTCTCCTACGAGCAGTACTTC. Protein sequence: CASSPSGQVSYEQYF. V and J are TRBV28 and TRBJ2-7, with 8 bases aligning to TRBD1. V lost 5 bases, J lost 0 bases, and 6 bases stayed unmatched. This CDR3 has 15 amino acids. CDR1 MDHEN and CDR2 SYDVKM come from the germline V gene. The variable domain in full, completed from reference TRBV28 and TRBJ2-7, reads DVKVTQSSRYLVKRTGEKVFLECVQDMDHENMFWYRQDPGLGLRLIYFSYDVKMKEKGDIPEGYSVSREKKERFSLILESASTNQTSMYLCASSPSGQVSYEQYFGPGTRLTVT.

The chain couples TRBV28 to TRBJ2-3, with 9 nucleotides matching TRBD2. The ends lost 6 bases at V and 4 bases at J; junction bases unmatched: 8. The CDR3 loop spans 15 amino acids. Germline CDR1 and CDR2: MDHEN and SYDVKM. CDR3 nucleotide sequence: TGTGCCAGCAGGAGCTCTAGCGGGATGTCAGATACGCAGTATTTT. Translating it yields CASRSSSGMSDTQYF.

The rearrangement links TRBV6-6 to TRBJ2-5, with 10 bases lining up with TRBD1. The trim removed 4 bases at V and 2 bases at J, leaving 7 bases unmatched. This CDR3 region has 16 residues. CDR1 is MNHNY, CDR2 SVGAGI, per germline (reference sequence). The CDR3 region is CASSSGTGDIQETQYF. DNA for the CDR3: TGTGCCAGCAGTTCCGGGACAGGGGATATACAAGAGACCCAGTACTTC.

This clone showed up just a few times. The chain couples TRBV23-1 to TRBJ1-3, with D unclear. TRBV23-1 is known as an ORF, though its function is uncertain. V was clipped by 2 bases and J by 5 bases, with 10 bases between them. The CDR3 is 14 amino acids. CDR3 DNA: TGCGCCAGCAGTCAAAGGAGGTATCGAAACACCATATATTTT. It yields the protein CASSQRRYRNTIYF.

The chain combines TRBV29-1 with TRBJ1-2; 8 positions match TRBD1. The CDR3 is made up of 16 amino acids. Germline V gene data show CDR1 as SQVTM and CDR2 as ANQGSEA. The CDR3 sequence is CTHERTGTLGRDGYTF. In DNA, the CDR3 is TGCACCCACGAGAGGACAGGGACTTTAGGAAGGGATGGCTACACCTTC.

This clone has ten or more counts. This chain uses TRBV2 with TRBJ1-6; D unresolved. V lost 3 bases and J 4 bases, leaving 10 bases between the germline ends. The CDR3 has 15 residues. CDR1 SNHLY and CDR2 FYNNEI come from the germline V gene. CDR3 nucleotide sequence: TGTGCCAGCAGTGATGCGGCAGTTTATAATTCACCCCTCCACTTT. Translation: CASSDAAVYNSPLHF.

The rearrangement links TRBV10-3 to TRBJ1-1, with 9 nucleotides matching TRBD1. The CDR3 has 16 residues. Trimming cost V 3 bases and J 4 bases; bases outside gene matches: 9. Germline V gene sequence: CDR1 ENHRY, CDR2 SYGVKD. This CDR3 is CAISDTGTGYRTEAFF. The CDR3 DNA reads TGTGCCATCAGTGACACCGGGACAGGGTATCGCACTGAAGCTTTCTTT.

The J gene is TRBJ2-7, the V gene TRBV30, with D hard to call. CDR3 length equals 13 residues. CDR1 is GTSNPN and CDR2 is SVGIG in the germline V gene (reference sequence). V was pared by 0 bases and J by 4 bases, with 10 bases between. CDR3 in DNA: TGTGCCTGGAGTGTAATGTTGGCTTACGAGCAGTACTTC. Translation: CAWSVMLAYEQYF.

The J gene is TRBJ1-1, the V gene TRBV28; D gene unclear. The ends were cut back, 6 bases at V and 3 bases at J, with 14 bases in the middle. This CDR3 is built from 14 residues. The V gene's germline CDR1 is MDHEN and CDR2 SYDVKM. As DNA, the CDR3 is TGTGCCAGCAGCCCCCCAGCGATTCACACTGAAGCTTTCTTT. Translation: CASSPPAIHTEAFF. Drawing the rest from reference TRBV28 and TRBJ1-1, the complete variable domain is DVKVTQSSRYLVKRTGEKVFLECVQDMDHENMFWYRQDPGLGLRLIYFSYDVKMKEKGDIPEGYSVSREKKERFSLILESASTNQTSMYLCASSPPAIHTEAFFGQGTRLTVV.

The genes are TRBV5-4 and TRBJ1-4, with a tentative D call TRBD1 (6 bases). CDR3 size: 15 residues. The germline V gene has CDR1 SGHNT and CDR2 YYREEE (reference sequence). Trimming left V 4 bases short and J 6 bases short, with 16 bases between. The CDR3 DNA sequence: TGTGCCAGCAGCCTCAACAGGGCCCCCCATGAAAAACTGTTTTTT. This translates into CASSLNRAPHEKLFF.

The chain has TRBV29-1 and TRBJ1-2, with D perhaps TRBD1 (6 bases). The ends were cut back, 6 bases at V and 6 bases at J, with 20 bases in the middle. The CDR3 consists of 14 residues. Germline assignment: CDR1 SQVTM and CDR2 ANQGSEA. CDR3 loop: CSVADRSRVNGYTF. The CDR3 nucleotides read TGCAGCGTCGCCGACAGGTCGCGGGTCAATGGCTACACCTTC.

This clone showed up just a few times. This rearrangement joins TRBV19 to TRBJ1-3; tentative D call: TRBD1 (5 bases). The CDR3 runs to 15 residues. V lost 5 bases and J lost 0, with 11 bases in between. The germline V gene encodes CDR1 LNHDA and CDR2 SQIVND (reference sequence). The CDR3, as DNA: TGTGCCAGTAGTCCGCAGGGAAGCTCTGGAAACACCATATATTTT. This encodes CASSPQGSSGNTIYF.

This clone was observed a few times. The V gene is TRBV2, the J gene TRBJ2-2, with 8 bases lining up with TRBD1. The ends lost 5 bases at V and 5 bases at J; junction bases unmatched: 10. The CDR3 has 16 amino acids. CDR1 SNHLY and CDR2 FYNNEI come from the germline V gene. The CDR3 coding sequence is TGTGCCAGCAGTCCTAGGACAGGGACGGGAACCGGGGAGCTGTTTTTT. Protein: CASSPRTGTGTGELFF.

In its sample, this clone was seen a few times. The chain uses TRBV28 and TRBJ1-3; 10 nucleotides align to TRBD1. V lost 7 bases and J lost 0; bases outside the gene matches: 9. Germline V lookup: CDR1 MDHEN, CDR2 SYDVKM. This CDR3 has 17 amino acids. The chain's CDR3 is CASIGTGAIFSGNTIYF. The DNA for the CDR3 is TGTGCCAGCATCGGGACAGGGGCTATATTCTCTGGAAACACCATATATTTT.

The chain recombines TRBV4-1 with TRBJ1-2; D is unresolved. This CDR3 is 16 amino acids long. Germline CDR1 and CDR2: MGHRA and YSYEKL. The V end lost 2 bases, the J end lost 2 bases, and 15 bases lay between the germline ends. This CDR3 reads CASSQTLLGRNYGYTF. The CDR3 coding sequence is TGCGCCAGCAGCCAAACGCTTTTGGGCAGAAACTATGGCTACACCTTC.